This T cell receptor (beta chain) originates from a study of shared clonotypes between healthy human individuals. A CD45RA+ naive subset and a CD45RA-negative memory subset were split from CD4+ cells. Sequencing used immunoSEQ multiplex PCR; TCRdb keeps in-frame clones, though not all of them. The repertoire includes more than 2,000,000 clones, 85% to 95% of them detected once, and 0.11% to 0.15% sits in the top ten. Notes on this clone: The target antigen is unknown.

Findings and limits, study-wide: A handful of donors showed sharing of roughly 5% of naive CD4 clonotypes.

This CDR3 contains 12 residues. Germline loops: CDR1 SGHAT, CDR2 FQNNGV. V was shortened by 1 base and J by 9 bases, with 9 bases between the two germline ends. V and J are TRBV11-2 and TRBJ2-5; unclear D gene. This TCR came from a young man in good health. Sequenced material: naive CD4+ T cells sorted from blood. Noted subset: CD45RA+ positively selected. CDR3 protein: CASSLGVTAQYF. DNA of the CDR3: TGTGCCAGCAGCTTAGGGGTAACGGCCCAGTACTTC.